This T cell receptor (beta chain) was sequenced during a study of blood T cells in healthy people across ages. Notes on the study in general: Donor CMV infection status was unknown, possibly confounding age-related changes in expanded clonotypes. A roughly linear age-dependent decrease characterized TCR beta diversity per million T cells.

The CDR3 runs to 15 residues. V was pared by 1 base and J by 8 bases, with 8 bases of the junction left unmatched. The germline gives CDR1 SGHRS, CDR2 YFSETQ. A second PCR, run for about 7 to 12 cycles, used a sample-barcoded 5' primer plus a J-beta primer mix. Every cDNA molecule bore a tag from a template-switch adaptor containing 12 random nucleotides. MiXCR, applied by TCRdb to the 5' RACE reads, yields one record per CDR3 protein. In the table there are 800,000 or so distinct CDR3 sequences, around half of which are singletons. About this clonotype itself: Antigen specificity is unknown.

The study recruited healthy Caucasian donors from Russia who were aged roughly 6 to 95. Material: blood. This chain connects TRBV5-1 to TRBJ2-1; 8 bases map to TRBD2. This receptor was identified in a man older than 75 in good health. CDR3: CASSLRSGSFHEQFF. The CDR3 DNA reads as TGCGCCAGCAGCTTGAGGAGCGGGAGCTTCCATGAGCAGTTCTTC.